These T cell receptor beta chains were read from a single sample in a study of patients and donors after allogeneic stem cell transplantation. TCRdb recomputed calls from the RT-PCR reads with MiXCR, one row per CDR3 protein. The sample includes some 960,000 distinct CDR3 sequences, roughly 17% seen only once; the top ten take 5.5% to 6.5%. Sequenced input: blood, either unsorted or a sorted T cell fraction (not recorded which). The receptors derive from a human donor who was either an allogeneic HSCT recipient or a stem cell or donor lymphocyte infusion donor (not recorded which). It is not recorded whose cells these are; they may come from a transplant donor. The CDR3 runs from the conserved cysteine through the conserved F or W. Fields, in order: clone size, V gene, CDR3 length, J gene, D gene, CDR3 protein, CDR3 DNA. D genes are given only for firm matches. Only part of the rows carry a size: once, few, many, or a class if the clone is expanded.

-	TRBV5-6	17	TRBJ1-4	-	CASSSRKTDPTNEKLFF	TGTGCCAGCAGCTCCAGAAAGACGGACCCAACTAATGAAAAACTGTTTTTT
few	TRBV27	17	TRBJ1-4	-	CASSQGRNLAYNEKLFF	TGTGCCAGCTCTCAGGGCCGAAACCTCGCCTATAATGAAAAACTGTTTTTT
-	TRBV28	15	TRBJ2-3	-	CASSQGGAGVDTQYF	TGTGCCAGCAGTCAAGGGGGCGCGGGAGTAGATACGCAGTATTTT
many	TRBV20-1	14	TRBJ2-3	-	CSASSGSSTDTQYF	TGCAGTGCTAGTAGCGGCTCTAGCACAGATACGCAGTATTTT
-	TRBV12-3/TRBV12-4	14	TRBJ2-7	TRBD2	CASNPSGSRYEQYF	TGTGCCAGCAACCCTAGCGGGAGTAGATACGAGCAGTACTTC
few	TRBV5-1	14	TRBJ2-5	TRBD2	CASSGGVNQETQYF	TGCGCCAGCAGCGGGGGGGTAAACCAAGAGACCCAGTACTTC
-	TRBV24-1	18	TRBJ2-2	TRBD1	CATSDPGTGEIRSGELFF	TGTGCCACCAGTGACCCCGGGACAGGGGAAATTCGATCCGGGGAGCTGTTTTTT
-	TRBV20-1	13	TRBJ2-2	-	CSAGGSNTGELFF	TGCAGTGCTGGGGGATCGAACACCGGGGAGCTGTTTTTT
-	TRBV7-9	12	TRBJ1-1	-	CASSLDYGEAFF	TGTGCCAGCAGCTTAGATTATGGGGAAGCTTTCTTT
few	TRBV10-3	15	TRBJ2-7	-	CAISTRAVPTYEQYF	TGTGCCATCAGTACTCGTGCGGTCCCAACCTACGAGCAGTACTTC
many	TRBV20-1	13	TRBJ2-1	TRBD2	CSASSSGYNEQFF	TGCAGTGCTTCCTCTAGCGGCTACAATGAGCAGTTCTTC
few	TRBV7-2	16	TRBJ2-1	TRBD1	CASKLTGTGRVSGQFF	TGTGCCAGCAAATTAACCGGGACAGGGAGGGTGTCAGGGCAGTTCTTC
few	TRBV20-1	16	TRBJ2-1	-	CSASGDVGSSYNEQFF	TGCAGTGCTAGTGGAGACGTCGGCAGCTCCTACAATGAGCAGTTCTTC
few	TRBV20-1	14	TRBJ1-4	-	CSAPGRESNEKLFF	TGCAGTGCTCCCGGACGGGAATCTAATGAAAAACTGTTTTTT
-	TRBV5-1	12	TRBJ2-7	-	CASSFDSNEQYF	TGCGCCAGCAGCTTTGACAGTAACGAGCAGTACTTC
-	TRBV12-3/TRBV12-4	15	TRBJ2-1	TRBD1	CASSWGQGRRNEQFF	TGTGCCAGCAGTTGGGGACAGGGGCGGAGGAATGAGCAGTTCTTC
few	TRBV12-3/TRBV12-4	11	TRBJ1-1	-	CASSRFGEAFF	TGTGCCAGCAGCCGCTTTGGGGAAGCTTTCTTT
-	TRBV29-1	13	TRBJ1-4	TRBD1	CSATGGAYEKLFF	TGCAGCGCGACAGGGGGGGCTTATGAAAAACTGTTTTTT
few	TRBV5-1	13	TRBJ2-7	-	CASSLEGPREQYF	TGCGCCAGCAGCTTGGAGGGCCCTCGGGAGCAGTACTTC
few	TRBV6-5	18	TRBJ1-1	TRBD1	CASSYPPGQDPWYTEAFF	TGTGCCAGCAGTTACCCACCGGGACAGGACCCATGGTACACTGAAGCTTTCTTT
few	TRBV10-2	15	TRBJ2-1	TRBD2	CASMRTSGREKEQFF	TGCGCCAGCATGAGGACTAGCGGGAGAGAGAAGGAGCAGTTCTTC
once	TRBV2	17	TRBJ1-6	TRBD1	CASSLGQGLPHNSPLHF	TGTGCCAGCAGTTTGGGACAGGGTCTACCTCATAATTCACCCCTCCACTTT
many	TRBV2	14	TRBJ1-2	-	CASSGRGAAGGYTF	TGTGCCAGCAGTGGCCGGGGAGCAGCTGGTGGCTACACCTTC
-	TRBV18	14	TRBJ2-3	-	CASSPRESADTQYF	TGTGCCAGCTCACCACGGGAGAGCGCAGATACGCAGTATTTT
-	TRBV2	12	TRBJ2-7	-	CASNRVRYEQYF	TGTGCCAGCAACAGAGTTCGGTACGAGCAGTACTTC
-	TRBV20-1	15	TRBJ2-1	TRBD2	CSASSGGGSYNEQFF	TGCAGTGCAAGTAGCGGGGGGGGCTCCTACAATGAGCAGTTCTTC
-	TRBV7-9	15	TRBJ2-7	TRBD1	CASRRDRDRVEEQYF	TGTGCCAGCCGCCGAGACCGGGACAGGGTTGAGGAGCAGTACTTC
-	TRBV4-3	18	TRBJ2-2	TRBD2	CASSQDNLRGGNTGELFF	TGCGCCAGCAGCCAAGATAACCTTCGGGGGGGGAACACCGGGGAGCTGTTTTTT
few	TRBV12-3/TRBV12-4	13	TRBJ2-1	TRBD2	CASRGLAGSEQFF	TGTGCCAGCAGGGGACTAGCGGGGTCGGAGCAGTTCTTC
few	TRBV5-1	16	TRBJ1-2	TRBD1	CASSYTLDRERYGYTF	TGCGCCAGCAGCTATACCCTGGACAGGGAACGATATGGCTACACCTTC
few	TRBV6-5	15	TRBJ2-3	-	CASSYSGRAADTQYF	TGTGCCAGCAGTTACTCTGGCAGGGCGGCAGATACGCAGTATTTT
-	TRBV7-2	13	TRBJ2-7	-	CASLKGLRFQQYF	TGTGCCAGCCTAAAGGGGCTAAGGTTTCAGCAGTACTTC
many	TRBV12-3/TRBV12-4	14	TRBJ2-4	TRBD1	CASSFRDRGPNQYF	TGTGCCAGCAGTTTCCGGGACAGGGGGCCCAATCAGTACTTC
few	TRBV10-3	16	TRBJ2-7	-	CAISDTSIGPAAEQYF	TGTGCCATCAGTGACACTAGTATAGGACCGGCGGCCGAGCAGTACTTC
few	TRBV5-1	15	TRBJ1-1	TRBD1	CASSSPRGQDTEAFF	TGCGCCAGCAGCTCCCCGAGGGGGCAGGACACTGAAGCTTTCTTT
-	TRBV6-5	12	TRBJ1-1	-	CASRQGWTEAFF	TGTGCCAGCAGACAGGGTTGGACTGAAGCTTTCTTT
-	TRBV7-9	14	TRBJ2-5	-	CASIGPEHGETQYF	TGTGCCAGCATAGGACCCGAACATGGAGAGACCCAGTACTTC
few	TRBV25-1	14	TRBJ2-7	-	CASSAPGTIAEQYF	TGTGCCAGCAGTGCGCCCGGGACGATTGCCGAGCAGTACTTC
-	TRBV15	15	TRBJ2-7	TRBD1	CATSRILGQSYEQYF	TGTGCCACCAGCAGGATCTTGGGACAGTCCTACGAGCAGTACTTC
-	TRBV5-1	13	TRBJ2-6	-	CASSHVASNVLTF	TGCGCCAGCAGCCACGTGGCGTCCAACGTCCTGACTTTC
-	TRBV6-5	16	TRBJ2-4	TRBD2	CASSYTGTGGKNIQYF	TGTGCCAGCAGTTACACGGGCACGGGAGGCAAAAACATTCAGTACTTC
many	TRBV5-1	18	TRBJ2-3	-	CASSFGPIRGVSTDTQYF	TGCGCCAGCAGCTTTGGCCCCATTCGTGGGGTAAGCACAGATACGCAGTATTTT
-	TRBV4-1	14	TRBJ2-2	-	CASTPGPRDGELFF	TGCGCCAGCACACCGGGCCCCAGAGACGGGGAGCTGTTTTTT
-	TRBV6-1	11	TRBJ2-7	-	CASSEESEQYF	TGTGCCAGCAGTGAAGAATCCGAGCAGTACTTC
-	TRBV20-1	13	TRBJ2-7	-	CSALREFGYEQYF	TGCAGTGCTCTTAGGGAATTCGGCTACGAGCAGTACTTC
few	TRBV24-1	17	TRBJ2-3	TRBD1	CATSDSFRDSQQDTQYF	TGTGCCACCAGTGATTCGTTCCGGGACAGCCAGCAAGATACGCAGTATTTT